This section outlines one T cell receptor beta chain sequence together with its context. The antigen is undetermined. This sample was included in a study of cytomegalovirus exposure and HLA in healthy donors. Study information: Inside one of the first data releases sat tens of millions of unique TCRs taken from HLA-typed donors. Findings and caveats of the study: Among the sequence variants, a highly shared cluster was likely an artifact of sequencing.

It was with 60 Vbeta and 13 Jbeta primers that the PCR ran. Authors' analysis steps: In a later analysis, roughly 86 million unique TCR beta chains included roughly 11 million shared by two or more donors. This table comes from immunoSEQ multiplex PCR, and its TCRdb copy is limited to in-frame clones, with some not included. V and J calls and clone size are given by that table; D and trimming were obtained from the DNA. The data contain 90,000 to 110,000 clones, about 78% of them seen just once; the ten biggest clones take up around 1.2%. V was pared by 3 bases and J by 0 bases, with 7 bases between. The CDR3 sequence is 14 residues long. Germline V gives CDR1 SGHAT, CDR2 FQNNGV.

The chain uses TRBV11-2 and TRBJ2-3; D gene unclear. The sequence came from a man aged 25 to 40 in good health and CMV-seronegative. Sequencing was carried out using PBMCs. CDR3 amino acids: CASSFLTSTDTQYF. The CDR3 bases are TGTGCCAGCAGCTTTCTTACTAGCACAGATACGCAGTATTTT.